These 12 T cell receptor beta chains were all obtained from the same sample, sequenced in a study of cytomegalovirus exposure and HLA in healthy donors. PCR involved 60 Vbeta and 13 Jbeta primers. Sequencing used immunoSEQ multiplex PCR; TCRdb keeps in-frame clones, though not all of them. The sample lists roughly 80,000 clones; 65% to 85% were seen once. What was sequenced was PBMCs. The receptors stem from a woman aged 45-59 years in good health and CMV-seronegative.

The rearrangement uses TRBV9 and TRBJ1-2; D not certain. Trimming shortened V by 0 bases and J by 4 bases, and 7 bases separated the two germline ends. The CDR3 is made up of 13 amino acids. Germline CDR1 is SGDLS and CDR2 is YYNGEE. CDR3 in DNA: TGTGCCAGCAGCGTAGACGGTATCTATGGCTACACCTTC. Translated, it gives CASSVDGIYGYTF.

The rearrangement uses TRBV2 and TRBJ2-7; D gene ambiguous. V lost 5 bases and J 1 base, leaving 9 bases between the germline ends. CDR1 and CDR2 (germline): SNHLY, FYNNEI. This CDR3 region has 13 residues. The CDR3 sequence: CASSSTPSYEQYF. DNA for the CDR3: TGTGCCAGCAGTTCGACTCCTTCCTACGAGCAGTACTTC.

The chain combines TRBV28 with TRBJ2-7; the match to TRBD1 covers 9 bases. The junction had 13 bases not matched to a gene; V was cut back by 1 base and J by 3 bases. The CDR3 contains 18 residues. In germline, CDR1 is MDHEN, CDR2 SYDVKM. CDR3 loop: CASSLLEQGARNIYEQYF. As DNA, the CDR3 is TGTGCCAGCAGTTTATTAGAACAGGGGGCGCGAAATATCTACGAGCAGTACTTC.

This chain links TRBV18 with TRBJ2-3; 7 bases align to TRBD2. Germline V CDR1 and CDR2: KGHSH, LQKENI. The CDR3 sequence is 15 residues long. J lost 4 bases, V lost 3 bases, and 7 bases had no gene match. The CDR3, as DNA: TGTGCCAGCTCACCTTCGGCGGGAGAGTCAGATACGCAGTATTTT. Translation gives CASSPSAGESDTQYF.

The rearrangement joins TRBV5-6 to TRBJ2-5; maybe TRBD2 (5 bases). Germline V gives CDR1 SGHDT, CDR2 YYEEEE. The CDR3 loop spans 16 amino acids. The V end lost 4 bases, the J end lost 2 bases, and 18 bases lay between the germline ends. The CDR3 sequence: CASSPNGVLGQETQYF. CDR3 DNA sequence: TGTGCCAGCAGCCCGAACGGGGTGCTAGGACAAGAGACCCAGTACTTC.

This clone was counted only a few times. This chain connects TRBV4-2 to TRBJ2-7; 14 bases are a match to TRBD2. In germline, CDR1 is LGHNA, CDR2 YNFKEQ. CDR3 length: 17 amino acids. Trimming removed 2 bases from V and 4 bases from J; junction bases left unmatched: 7. For the CDR3, the DNA is TGTGCCAGCAGCCAAACCGGGACTAGCGGGAGCTTGTACGAGCAGTACTTC. Translation: CASSQTGTSGSLYEQYF.

The V call is TRBV6-5, the J call TRBJ2-1, with 8 bases that match TRBD2. The germline gives CDR1 MNHEY, CDR2 SVGAGI. CDR3 length equals 15 residues. The V gene end was trimmed by 9 bases and the J gene end by 2 bases; junction bases not matched to a gene: 9. The CDR3, as DNA: TGTGCCAGTGGGGGGGGGCGGGGGGCCTACAATGAGCAGTTCTTC. This sequence encodes CASGGGRGAYNEQFF.

The chain is built from TRBV19 and TRBJ2-3; no definite D call. This CDR3 is built from 13 residues. The V and J ends lost 1 base and 2 bases respectively, with 4 bases between them. Germline values: CDR1 LNHDA, CDR2 SQIVND (reference sequence). The CDR3 coding sequence is TGTGCCAGTAGTATAGCCTACACAGATACGCAGTATTTT. Protein product: CASSIAYTDTQYF. The entire variable domain, with the rest obtained from reference TRBV19 and TRBJ2-3, is as follows: DGGITQSPKYLFRKEGQNVTLSCEQNLNHDAMYWYRQDPGQGLRLIYYSQIVNDFQKGDIAEGYSVSREKKESFPLTVTSAQKNPTAFYLCASSIAYTDTQYFGPGTRLTVL.

This clone was counted only a few times. V gene TRBV28 combines with J gene TRBJ1-4, with TRBD1 as a possible D gene (5 bases). Germline V gives CDR1 MDHEN, CDR2 SYDVKM. The CDR3 spans 15 residues. The ends were cut back, 5 bases at V and 7 bases at J, with 17 bases in the middle. CDR3 in DNA: TGTGCCAGCAGTGTACTGGGAGAGGGACTTGAAAAACTGTTTTTT. It specifies CASSVLGEGLEKLFF.

This clone has only one observation. V and J are TRBV5-1 and TRBJ2-1, with 10 nucleotides matching TRBD2. Germline V gene data show CDR1 as SGHRS and CDR2 as YFSETQ. V dropped 0 bases and J dropped 9; count of bases not matched to a gene: 6. The length of the CDR3 is 15 residues. The CDR3 DNA follows: TGCGCCAGCAGCTTGGTCGCTAGCGGGAGTGGTGAGCAGTTCTTC. Translation: CASSLVASGSGEQFF.

V gene TRBV4-1 combines with J gene TRBJ2-3; perhaps TRBD2 as D (6 bases). Trimming took off 3 bases at V and 1 base at J, with 14 bases between the two ends. The CDR3 totals 16 residues. Germline CDR1 is MGHRA and CDR2 is YSYEKL. The CDR3 is CASSHPSAHRTDTQYF. As DNA, the CDR3 is TGCGCCAGCAGCCATCCTAGCGCGCACCGCACAGATACGCAGTATTTT.

The chain is built from TRBV6-1 and TRBJ2-2, with 14 bases aligning to TRBD2. The CDR3 spans 16 residues. In germline, CDR1 is MNHNS, CDR2 SASEGT. V shed 4 bases, J shed 5 bases, and the junction held 3 bases outside the gene matches. CDR3 region: CASSGLAGGRTGELFF. The CDR3 DNA reads as TGTGCCAGCAGTGGACTAGCGGGAGGGCGTACCGGGGAGCTGTTTTTT.